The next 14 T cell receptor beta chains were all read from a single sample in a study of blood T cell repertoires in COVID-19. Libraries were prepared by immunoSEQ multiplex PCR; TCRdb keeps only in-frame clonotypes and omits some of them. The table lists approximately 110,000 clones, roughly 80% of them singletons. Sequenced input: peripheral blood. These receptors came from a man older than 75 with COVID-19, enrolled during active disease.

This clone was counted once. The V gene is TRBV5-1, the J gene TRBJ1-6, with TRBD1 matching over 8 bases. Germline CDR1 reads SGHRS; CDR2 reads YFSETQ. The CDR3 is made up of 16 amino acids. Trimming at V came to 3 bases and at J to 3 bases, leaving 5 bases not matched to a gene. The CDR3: CASSSQQGDYNSPLHF. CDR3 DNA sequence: TGCGCCAGCAGCTCCCAACAGGGGGACTATAATTCACCCCTCCACTTT.

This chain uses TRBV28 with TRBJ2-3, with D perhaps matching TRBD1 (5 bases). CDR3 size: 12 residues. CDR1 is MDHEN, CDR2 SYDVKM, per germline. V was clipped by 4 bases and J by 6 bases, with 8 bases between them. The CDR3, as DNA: TGTGCCAGCAGTTCGGACATCGATACGCAGTATTTT. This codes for CASSSDIDTQYF. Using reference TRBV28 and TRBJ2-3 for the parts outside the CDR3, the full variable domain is DVKVTQSSRYLVKRTGEKVFLECVQDMDHENMFWYRQDPGLGLRLIYFSYDVKMKEKGDIPEGYSVSREKKERFSLILESASTNQTSMYLCASSSDIDTQYFGPGTRLTVL.

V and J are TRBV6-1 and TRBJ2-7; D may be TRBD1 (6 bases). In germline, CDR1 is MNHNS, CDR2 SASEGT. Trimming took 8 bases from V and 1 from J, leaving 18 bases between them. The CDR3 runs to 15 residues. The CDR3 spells CASDSYGTGSYEQYF. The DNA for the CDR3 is TGTGCCAGCGACAGTTACGGTACAGGGTCCTACGAGCAGTACTTC.

CDR3 DNA: TGTGCCAGCACACAGGCGTCCGAGCAGTACTTC. Its protein is CASTQASEQYF. The chain has TRBV2 and TRBJ2-7; weak D call: TRBD1 (5 bases). Germline CDR1 SNHLY, CDR2 FYNNEI. V lost 7 bases, J lost 6 bases, and 10 bases lay in between. CDR3 size: 11 residues.

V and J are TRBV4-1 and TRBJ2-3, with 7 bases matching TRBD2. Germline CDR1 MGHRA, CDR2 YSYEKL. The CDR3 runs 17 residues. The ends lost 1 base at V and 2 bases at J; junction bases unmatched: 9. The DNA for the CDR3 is TGCGCCAGCAGCCAAGGGCCCGCTAGCGGACCCACAGATACGCAGTATTTT. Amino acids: CASSQGPASGPTDTQYF.

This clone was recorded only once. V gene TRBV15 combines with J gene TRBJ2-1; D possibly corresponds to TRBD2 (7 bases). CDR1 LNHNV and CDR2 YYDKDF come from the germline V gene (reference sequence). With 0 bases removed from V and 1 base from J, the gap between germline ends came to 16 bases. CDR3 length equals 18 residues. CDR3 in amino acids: CATSRDRGGLISYNEQFF. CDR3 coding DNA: TGTGCCACCAGCAGAGATAGGGGGGGGCTAATATCCTACAATGAGCAGTTCTTC.

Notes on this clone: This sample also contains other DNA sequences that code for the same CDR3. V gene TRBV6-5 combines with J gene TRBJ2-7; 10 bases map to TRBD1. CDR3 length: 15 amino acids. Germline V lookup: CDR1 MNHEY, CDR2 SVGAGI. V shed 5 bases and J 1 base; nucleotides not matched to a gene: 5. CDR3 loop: CASSPGQGSSYEQYF. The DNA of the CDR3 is TGTGCCAGCAGTCCGGGACAGGGGTCATCCTACGAGCAGTACTTC.

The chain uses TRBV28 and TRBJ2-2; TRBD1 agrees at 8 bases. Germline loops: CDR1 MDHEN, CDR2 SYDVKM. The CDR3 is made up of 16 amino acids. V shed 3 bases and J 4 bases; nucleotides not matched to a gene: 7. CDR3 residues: CASSFPGQAFTGELFF. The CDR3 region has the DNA TGTGCCAGCAGTTTCCCGGGACAGGCGTTCACCGGGGAGCTGTTTTTT.

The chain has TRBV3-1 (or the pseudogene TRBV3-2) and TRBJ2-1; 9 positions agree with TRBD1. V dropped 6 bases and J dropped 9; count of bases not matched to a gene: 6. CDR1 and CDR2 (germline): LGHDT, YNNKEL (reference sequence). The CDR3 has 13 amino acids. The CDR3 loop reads CASRDRGDGEQFF. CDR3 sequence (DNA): TGTGCCAGCAGAGACAGGGGGGACGGTGAGCAGTTCTTC.

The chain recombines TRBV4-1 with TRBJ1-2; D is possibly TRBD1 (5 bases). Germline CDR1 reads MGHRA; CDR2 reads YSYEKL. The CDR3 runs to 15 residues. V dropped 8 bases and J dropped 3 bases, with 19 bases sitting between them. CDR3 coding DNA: TGCGCCAGCGCTCGTAAGGGGCAGCTAGACTATGGCTACACCTTC. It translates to CASARKGQLDYGYTF.

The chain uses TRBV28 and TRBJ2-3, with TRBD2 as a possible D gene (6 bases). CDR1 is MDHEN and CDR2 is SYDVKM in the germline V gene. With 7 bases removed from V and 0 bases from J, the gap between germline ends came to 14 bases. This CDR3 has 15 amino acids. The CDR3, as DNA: TGTGCCAGCATTCGTAGCGGCCGTAGCACAGATACGCAGTATTTT. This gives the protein CASIRSGRSTDTQYF.

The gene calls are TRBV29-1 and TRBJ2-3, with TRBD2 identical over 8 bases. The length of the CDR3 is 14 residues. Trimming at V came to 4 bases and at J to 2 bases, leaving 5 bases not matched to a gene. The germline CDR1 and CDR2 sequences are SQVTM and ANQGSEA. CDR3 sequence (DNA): TGCAGCGTTGGAAACGGGGGGGCCACAGATACGCAGTATTTT. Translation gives CSVGNGGATDTQYF.

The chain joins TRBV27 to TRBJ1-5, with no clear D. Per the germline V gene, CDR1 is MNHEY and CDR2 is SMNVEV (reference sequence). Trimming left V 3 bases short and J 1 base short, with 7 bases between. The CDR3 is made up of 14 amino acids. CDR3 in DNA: TGTGCCAGCAGTTTTGATGGCAGCAATCAGCCCCAGCATTTT. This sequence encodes CASSFDGSNQPQHF.

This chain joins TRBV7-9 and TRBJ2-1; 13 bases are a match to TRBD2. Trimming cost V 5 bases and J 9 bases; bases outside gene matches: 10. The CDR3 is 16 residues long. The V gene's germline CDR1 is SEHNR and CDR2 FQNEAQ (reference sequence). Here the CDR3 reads CASSLTSGRARGEQFF. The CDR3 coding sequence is TGTGCCAGCAGCCTAACTAGCGGGAGGGCCAGGGGTGAGCAGTTCTTC.